The present TCR beta chain was sequenced within a study of blood T cell repertoires in COVID-19. Overall study: Researchers got acute and convalescent COVID-19 samples from the United States, Italy and Spain.

The CDR3 covers 18 residues. Germline CDR1 ENHRY, CDR2 SYGVKD. V dropped 6 bases and J dropped 0; count of bases not matched to a gene: 15. Before they entered the study, exposed participants had met a COVID-19 case within 2 weeks. In the authors' methods: By means of reference gene primer amplification, nucleated cell counts were estimated. Libraries were prepared by immunoSEQ multiplex PCR; TCRdb keeps only in-frame clonotypes and omits some of them. That table supplies the V and J calls and clone size; D and trimming were determined from the DNA. This table has more than 300,000 clones, over 90% appearing once.

This chain joins TRBV10-3 and TRBJ1-1; 8 nucleotides align to TRBD1. Sequencing was performed on PBMCs or T cells enriched from blood (not recorded which). This clonotype was obtained from a woman aged 30 to 39 who had been exposed to COVID-19. The CDR3 bases are TGTGCCATCAGCCCTTGGGCAGGGGGCGCGGTTCTGAACACTGAAGCTTTCTTT. Protein: CAISPWAGGAVLNTEAFF.